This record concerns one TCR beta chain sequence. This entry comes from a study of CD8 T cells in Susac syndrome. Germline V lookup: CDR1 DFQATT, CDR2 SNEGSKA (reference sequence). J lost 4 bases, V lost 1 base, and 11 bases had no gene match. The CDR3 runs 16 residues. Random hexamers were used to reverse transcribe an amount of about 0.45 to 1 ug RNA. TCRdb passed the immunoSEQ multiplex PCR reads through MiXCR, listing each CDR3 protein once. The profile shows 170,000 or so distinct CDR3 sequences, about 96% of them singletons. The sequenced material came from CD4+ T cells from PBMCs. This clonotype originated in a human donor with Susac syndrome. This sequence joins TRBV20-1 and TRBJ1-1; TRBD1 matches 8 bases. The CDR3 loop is CSARVPGQGRATEAFF. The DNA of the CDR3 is TGCAGTGCTAGAGTTCCAGGACAGGGAAGGGCCACTGAAGCTTTCTTT.